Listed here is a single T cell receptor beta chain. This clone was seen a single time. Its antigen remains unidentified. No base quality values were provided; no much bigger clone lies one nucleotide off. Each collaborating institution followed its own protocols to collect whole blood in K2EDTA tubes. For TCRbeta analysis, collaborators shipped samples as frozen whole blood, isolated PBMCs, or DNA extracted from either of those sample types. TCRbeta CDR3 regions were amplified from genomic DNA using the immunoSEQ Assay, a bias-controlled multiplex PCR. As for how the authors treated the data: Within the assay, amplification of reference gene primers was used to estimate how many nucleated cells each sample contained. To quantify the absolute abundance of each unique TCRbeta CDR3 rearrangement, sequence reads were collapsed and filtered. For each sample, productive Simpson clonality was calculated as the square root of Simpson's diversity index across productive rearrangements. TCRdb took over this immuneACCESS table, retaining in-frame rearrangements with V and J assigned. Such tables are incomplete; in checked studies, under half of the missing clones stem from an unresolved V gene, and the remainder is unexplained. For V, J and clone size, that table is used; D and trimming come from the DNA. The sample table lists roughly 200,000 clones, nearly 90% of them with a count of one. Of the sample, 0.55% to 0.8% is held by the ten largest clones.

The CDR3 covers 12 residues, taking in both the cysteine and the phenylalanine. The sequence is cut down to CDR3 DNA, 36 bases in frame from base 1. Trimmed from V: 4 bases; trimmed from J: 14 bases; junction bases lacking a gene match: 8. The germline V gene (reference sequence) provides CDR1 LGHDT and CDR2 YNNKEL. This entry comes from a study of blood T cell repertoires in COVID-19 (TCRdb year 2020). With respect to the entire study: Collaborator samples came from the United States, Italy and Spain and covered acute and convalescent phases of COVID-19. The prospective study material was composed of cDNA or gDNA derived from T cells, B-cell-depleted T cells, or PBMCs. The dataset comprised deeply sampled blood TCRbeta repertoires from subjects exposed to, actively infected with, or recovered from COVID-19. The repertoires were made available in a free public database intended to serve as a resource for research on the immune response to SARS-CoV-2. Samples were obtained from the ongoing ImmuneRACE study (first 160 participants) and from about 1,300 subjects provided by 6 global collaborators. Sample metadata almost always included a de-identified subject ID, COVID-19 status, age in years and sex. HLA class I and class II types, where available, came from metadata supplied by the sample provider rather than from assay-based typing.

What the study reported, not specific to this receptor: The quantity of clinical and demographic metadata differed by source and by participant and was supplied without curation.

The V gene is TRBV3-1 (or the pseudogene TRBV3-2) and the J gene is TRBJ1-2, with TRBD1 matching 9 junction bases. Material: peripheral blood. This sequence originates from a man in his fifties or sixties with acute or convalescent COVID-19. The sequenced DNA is TGTGCCAGCAGCCCCGGGACAGGGCGATCGACCTTC. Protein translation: CASSPGTGRSTF.